The sequence of this T cell receptor (beta chain) was determined in a study of blood T cells in healthy people across ages. The CDR3 loop spans 14 amino acids. Germline V lookup: CDR1 ENHRY, CDR2 SYGVKD. V lost 6 bases to trimming and J lost 5 bases; unmatched junction nucleotides: 4. The study's findings and limits: It was the long-lived donors that had more naive CD4+ cells and higher diversity than aged donors. Age brought a roughly linear fall in TCR beta diversity measured per million T cells. Samples with more naive T cells showed higher observed beta diversity.

Primers used in a second PCR of about 7 to 12 cycles were a sample-barcoded 5' primer and a J-beta primer mix. TCRdb processed the 5' RACE reads anew with MiXCR; each CDR3 protein has one entry. This table has 750,000 or so distinct CDR3 sequences, just under 25% appearing once. There are a few counts of this clonotype. The antigen is not known. The same sample was also studied in work on T cells of mothers and their children. That report notes: RNA that had been extracted went wholly into cDNA synthesis, at around 1.4 ug per 15 ul.

The receptor comes from a boy between 10 and 17 years old in good health. The gene calls are TRBV10-3 and TRBJ1-6; 7 bases agree with TRBD1. Sequenced sample: blood. CDR3 bases: TGTGCCATCAGCGGGACAGAGAATAATTCACCCCTCCACTTT. Translating gives CAISGTENNSPLHF.